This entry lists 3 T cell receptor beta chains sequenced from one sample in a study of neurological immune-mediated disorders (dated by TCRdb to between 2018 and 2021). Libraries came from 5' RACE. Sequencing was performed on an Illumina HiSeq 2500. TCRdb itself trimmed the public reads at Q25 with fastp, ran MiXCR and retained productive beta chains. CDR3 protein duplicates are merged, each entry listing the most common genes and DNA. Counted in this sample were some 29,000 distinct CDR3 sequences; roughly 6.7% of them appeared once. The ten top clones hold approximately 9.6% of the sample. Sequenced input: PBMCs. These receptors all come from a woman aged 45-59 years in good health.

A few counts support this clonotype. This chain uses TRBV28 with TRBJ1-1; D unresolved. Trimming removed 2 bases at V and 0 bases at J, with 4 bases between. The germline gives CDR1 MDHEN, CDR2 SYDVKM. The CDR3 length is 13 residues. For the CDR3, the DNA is TGTGCCAGCAGTTTAGAAGTGAACACTGAAGCTTTCTTT. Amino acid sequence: CASSLEVNTEAFF.

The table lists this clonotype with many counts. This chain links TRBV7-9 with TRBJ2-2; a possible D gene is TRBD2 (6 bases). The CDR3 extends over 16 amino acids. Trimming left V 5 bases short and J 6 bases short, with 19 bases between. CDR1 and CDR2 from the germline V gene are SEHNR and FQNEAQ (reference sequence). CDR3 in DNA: TGTGCCAGCAGCGGGGTTGGGACTCCGCGCTCCGGGGAGCTGTTTTTT. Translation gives CASSGVGTPRSGELFF.

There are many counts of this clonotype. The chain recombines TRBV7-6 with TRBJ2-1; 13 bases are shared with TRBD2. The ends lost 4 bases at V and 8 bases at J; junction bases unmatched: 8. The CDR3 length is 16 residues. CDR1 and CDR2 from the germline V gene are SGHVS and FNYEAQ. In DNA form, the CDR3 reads TGTGCCAGCAGCTCACTTCGGACTAGCGGGAGTGATGAGCAGTTCTTC. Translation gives CASSSLRTSGSDEQFF.